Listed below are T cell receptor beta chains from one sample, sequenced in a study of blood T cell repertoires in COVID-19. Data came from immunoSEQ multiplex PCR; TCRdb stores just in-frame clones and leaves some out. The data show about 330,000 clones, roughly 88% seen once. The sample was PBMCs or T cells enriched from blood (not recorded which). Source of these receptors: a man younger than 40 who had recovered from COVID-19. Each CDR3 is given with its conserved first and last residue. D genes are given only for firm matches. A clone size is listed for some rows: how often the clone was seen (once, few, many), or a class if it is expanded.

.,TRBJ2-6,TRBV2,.,CASSSGSGANVLTF,TGTGCCAGCAGTTCGGGATCCGGGGCCAACGTCCTGACTTTC
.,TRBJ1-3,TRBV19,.,CASSMAVDSGNTIYF,TGTGCCAGTAGTATGGCAGTTGACTCTGGAAACACCATATATTTT
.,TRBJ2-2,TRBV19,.,CATTWGANTGELFF,TGTGCAACTACTTGGGGCGCGAACACCGGGGAGCTGTTTTTT
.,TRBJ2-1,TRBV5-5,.,CASSLGLESSYNEQFF,TGTGCCAGCAGCTTGGGACTAGAGAGCTCCTACAATGAGCAGTTCTTC
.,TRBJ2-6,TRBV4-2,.,CASSQDTPGANVLTF,TGTGCCAGCAGCCAAGATACTCCTGGGGCCAACGTCCTGACTTTC
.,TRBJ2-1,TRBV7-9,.,CASSLGGGAYNEQFF,TGTGCCAGCAGCTTAGGAGGGGGGGCCTATAATGAGCAGTTCTTC
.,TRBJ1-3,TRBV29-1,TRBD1,CSVATGGKGGNTIYF,TGCAGCGTTGCGACAGGGGGCAAGGGTGGAAACACCATATATTTT
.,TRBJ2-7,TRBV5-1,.,CASSLGPSEVSYEQYF,TGCGCCAGCAGCCTGGGACCCTCAGAGGTCTCCTACGAGCAGTACTTC
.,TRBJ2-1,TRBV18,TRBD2,CASSWAGTSSYNEQFF,TGTGCCAGCTCATGGGCCGGGACTAGCAGCTACAATGAGCAGTTCTTC
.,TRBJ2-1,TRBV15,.,CATSRGRLSSYNEQFF,TGTGCCACCAGCAGAGGACGACTAAGCTCCTACAATGAGCAGTTCTTC
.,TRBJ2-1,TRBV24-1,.,CATIPWRNEQFF,TGTGCCACCATTCCCTGGAGGAACGAGCAGTTCTTC
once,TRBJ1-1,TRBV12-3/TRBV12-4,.,CASSLGQKEAFF,TGTGCCAGCAGCCTCGGACAGAAAGAAGCTTTCTTT
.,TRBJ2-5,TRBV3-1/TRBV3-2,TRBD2,CASSQDLSSGAGQETQYF,TGTGCCAGCAGCCAAGATTTGAGTAGCGGGGCGGGGCAAGAGACCCAGTACTTC
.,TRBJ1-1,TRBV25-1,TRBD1,CASTATGARTEAFF,TGTGCCAGCACAGCGACAGGGGCGAGGACTGAAGCTTTCTTT
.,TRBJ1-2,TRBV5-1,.,CASSLAAGMDYGYTF,TGCGCCAGCAGCTTGGCCGCAGGGATGGACTATGGCTACACCTTC
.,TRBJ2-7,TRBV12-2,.,CASRLALFGSSYEQYF,TGTGCAAGTCGCTTAGCGCTATTCGGGAGCTCCTACGAGCAGTACTTC
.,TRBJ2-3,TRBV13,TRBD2,CASSLGASGSTDTQYF,TGTGCCAGCAGCTTAGGTGCTAGCGGTAGCACAGATACGCAGTATTTT
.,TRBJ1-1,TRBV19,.,CASSNLQLSGQVNTEAFF,TGTGCCAGTAGCAACTTACAGTTATCAGGTCAAGTAAACACTGAAGCTTTCTTT
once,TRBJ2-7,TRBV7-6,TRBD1,CASSLGQGPSYEQYF,TGTGCCAGCAGCTTAGGACAGGGGCCTTCCTACGAGCAGTACTTC
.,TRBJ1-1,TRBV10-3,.,CAISPDLGGTEAFF,TGTGCCATCAGCCCCGACCTAGGGGGCACTGAAGCTTTCTTT
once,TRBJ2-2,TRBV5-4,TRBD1,CASSLGTGVTGELFF,TGTGCCAGCAGCTTGGGGACAGGGGTCACCGGGGAGCTGTTTTTT
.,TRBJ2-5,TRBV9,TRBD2,CASSAYGSGGGETQYF,TGTGCCAGCAGCGCATATGGTAGCGGGGGGGGAGAGACCCAGTACTTC
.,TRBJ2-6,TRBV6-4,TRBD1,CASKGQGANSGANVLTF,TGTGCCAGCAAAGGACAGGGGGCTAACTCTGGGGCCAACGTCCTGACTTTC
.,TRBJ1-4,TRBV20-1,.,CSARGGEKLFF,TGCAGTGCTAGAGGCGGTGAAAAACTGTTTTTT
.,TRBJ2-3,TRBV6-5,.,CATGQSTDTQYF,TGTGCCACTGGACAGAGCACAGATACGCAGTATTTT
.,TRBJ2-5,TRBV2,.,CASSEGPKGRTMGETQYF,TGTGCCAGCAGTGAAGGGCCCAAGGGGCGGACGATGGGAGAGACCCAGTACTTC
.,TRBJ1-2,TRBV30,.,CAWSVQFGQRYGYTF,TGTGCCTGGAGTGTACAGTTTGGACAGCGGTATGGCTACACCTTC
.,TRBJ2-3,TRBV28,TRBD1,CASKNDRGPRTDTQYF,TGTGCCAGCAAGAACGACAGGGGGCCCCGCACAGATACGCAGTATTTT
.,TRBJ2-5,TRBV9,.,CASSVDRGAETQYF,TGTGCCAGCAGCGTAGATCGGGGGGCGGAGACCCAGTACTTC
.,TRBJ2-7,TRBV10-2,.,CASTGTSYEQYF,TGCGCCAGCACAGGAACCTCCTACGAGCAGTACTTC
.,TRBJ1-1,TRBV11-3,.,CASSTNGELAEAFF,TGTGCCAGCAGCACAAACGGGGAGTTGGCTGAAGCTTTCTTT
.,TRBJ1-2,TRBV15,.,CATSRDPEGAVRYGYTF,TGTGCCACCAGCAGAGACCCCGAGGGAGCAGTGAGATATGGCTACACCTTC
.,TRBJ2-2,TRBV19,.,CASSPQAGELFF,TGTGCCAGTAGCCCCCAGGCCGGGGAGCTGTTTTTT
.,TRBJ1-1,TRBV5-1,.,CASSLSDRNTEAFF,TGCGCCAGCAGCCTCTCGGACAGGAACACTGAAGCTTTCTTT
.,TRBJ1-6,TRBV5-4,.,CASSLAPSHNSPLHF,TGTGCCAGCAGCTTGGCCCCGTCTCATAATTCACCCCTCCACTTT
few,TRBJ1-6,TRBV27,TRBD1,CASSRLGTAPLHF,TGTGCCAGCAGCCGACTTGGGACAGCACCCCTCCACTTT
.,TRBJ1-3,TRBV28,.,CASISWGGGSGNTIYF,TGTGCCAGCATCTCCTGGGGGGGCGGCTCTGGAAACACCATATATTTT
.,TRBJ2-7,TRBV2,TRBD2,CASSESVLAGGPFTYEQYF,TGTGCCAGCAGTGAAAGTGTCCTAGCGGGGGGGCCTTTCACCTACGAGCAGTACTTC
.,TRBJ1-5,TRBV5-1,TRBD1,CASSSPGQGRYQPQHF,TGCGCCAGCAGCTCCCCGGGACAGGGGCGTTATCAGCCCCAGCATTTT
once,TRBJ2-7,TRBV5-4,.,CASSLGGGEQYF,TGTGCCAGCAGCTTGGGAGGGGGCGAGCAGTACTTC
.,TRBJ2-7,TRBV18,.,CASSPGTNEQYF,TGTGCCAGCTCACCCGGGACAAACGAGCAGTACTTC
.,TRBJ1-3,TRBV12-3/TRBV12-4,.,CASSLWSRNTIYF,TGTGCCAGCAGTTTATGGAGCAGAAACACCATATATTTT